One and the same sample provided the 20 T cell receptor beta chains below, sequenced in a study of Graves' ophthalmopathy and Graves' hyperthyroidism. RNA transcripts were the source from which TCR beta CDR3 regions were amplified. First-round RT-PCR with HTBI primers preceded a second-round multiplex PCR. Via MiXCR, TCRdb re-called the multiplex PCR reads, giving one row per CDR3 protein. Counted here are roughly 1.1 million distinct CDR3 sequences, 35% to 40% occurring once; the ten biggest clones make up 8.5% to 14%. The specimen sequenced was peripheral blood or thyroid tissue (not recorded which). The receptors derive from an adult man with Graves' hyperthyroidism.

This clonotype was observed at least ten times. The J gene is TRBJ1-6, the V gene TRBV19; the match to TRBD1 covers 8 bases. The V gene end was trimmed by 5 bases and the J gene end by 10 bases; junction bases not matched to a gene: 4. Germline assignment: CDR1 LNHDA and CDR2 SQIVND (reference sequence). CDR3 length: 13 amino acids. The CDR3 bases are TGTGCCAGTAGTTCGACAGGGGCCTCACCCCTCCACTTT. Its translation: CASSSTGASPLHF.

This clonotype was counted many times. The chain has TRBV25-1 and TRBJ2-5; TRBD1 aligns across 8 bases. CDR3 length: 15 amino acids. Germline CDR1 is MGHDK and CDR2 is SYGVNS. After removal of 2 bases from V and 5 bases from J, the junction contained 7 bases not matched to a gene. CDR3: CASSEAAGGRETQYF. CDR3 DNA sequence: TGTGCCAGCAGTGAAGCTGCAGGGGGCCGGGAGACCCAGTACTTC.

Points on this clonotype: The DNA is omitted, as the CDR3 cannot be located on it reliably, and the CDR3 follows TCRdb's listing. The rearrangement uses TRBV12-3 or TRBV12-4 and TRBJ1-3. The length of the CDR3 is 16 amino acids, counting both ends. CDR3 sequence: CASSFALGSSGNTIDF.

To note about this clonotype: A much larger clone lies a single base off, so this may be a read error. The chain combines TRBV25-1 with TRBJ1-5; D is undetermined. With 8 bases removed from V and 6 bases from J, the gap between germline ends came to 5 bases. The CDR3 extends over 10 amino acids. From germline, CDR1 is MGHDK and CDR2 SYGVNS. CDR3 sequence (DNA): TGTGCCAGCCGGGGTCAGCCCCAGCATTTT. Amino acids: CASRGQPQHF.

V is TRBV7-6 and J is TRBJ2-7; D not certain. CDR3 size: 15 residues. Between the trimmed V and J ends, which lost 1 base and 7 bases, there was a span of 17 bases. Germline CDR1 reads SGHVS; CDR2 reads FNYEAQ. CDR3 nucleotide sequence: TGTGCCAGCAGCTTAGTAGGGTACGGATTCGGGGAGCAGTACTTC. As protein: CASSLVGYGFGEQYF.

The V call is TRBV20-1, the J call TRBJ1-1, with a possible D match to TRBD1 (5 bases). This CDR3 is 15 amino acids long. V was trimmed by 5 bases and J by 4 bases, leaving 20 bases between them. From germline, CDR1 is DFQATT and CDR2 SNEGSKA (reference sequence). CDR3 in amino acids: CSASKGWERSTEAFF. The CDR3 nucleotides are TGCAGTGCTTCGAAGGGGTGGGAAAGGAGCACTGAAGCTTTCTTT.

This clonotype was recorded only once. The V call is TRBV10-2, the J call TRBJ2-5; D is ambiguous. With 2 bases removed from V and 5 bases from J, the gap between germline ends came to 15 bases. Germline V gene data show CDR1 as WSHSY and CDR2 as SAAADI. The CDR3 contains 15 residues. The CDR3 sequence: CASSENRAIGETQYF. The CDR3 nucleotides are TGCGCCAGCAGTGAGAATCGAGCAATCGGGGAGACCCAGTACTTC.

The chain uses TRBV7-7 and TRBJ1-1; 11 positions match TRBD1. Germline CDR1 and CDR2: SSHAT and FNYEAQ (reference sequence). The CDR3 contains 13 residues. Trimming cost V 5 bases and J 8 bases; bases outside gene matches: 4. CDR3 in amino acids: CASSTGTGGEAFF. The CDR3 DNA sequence: TGTGCCAGCAGCACCGGGACAGGGGGAGAAGCTTTCTTT.

J is TRBJ1-1 and V is TRBV5-5, with D maybe TRBD1 (5 bases). Germline loops: CDR1 SGHKS, CDR2 YYEKEE (reference sequence). With 4 bases removed from V and 1 base from J, the gap between germline ends came to 14 bases. The CDR3 extends over 15 amino acids. In nucleotides, the CDR3 is TGTGCCAGCAGCCCAATGGGAGGGGCGAACACTGAAGCTTTCTTT. Translation: CASSPMGGANTEAFF. Drawing the rest from reference TRBV5-5 and TRBJ1-1, the complete variable domain is DAGVTQSPTHLIKTRGQQVTLRCSPISGHKSVSWYQQVLGQGPQFIFQYYEKEERGRGNFPDRFSARQFPNYSSELNVNALLLGDSALYLCASSPMGGANTEAFFGQGTRLTVV.

As to this clonotype: No conserved phenylalanine or tryptophan is present at the end of the CDR3, so a read error is the likely explanation. It is unclear where the CDR3 begins or ends on the DNA, so no DNA is shown, and the CDR3 is as TCRdb lists it. The V and J genes are TRBV7-9 and TRBJ1-1; no DNA check was done on the table's D call, TRBD1. Germline values: CDR1 SEHNR, CDR2 FQNEAQ (reference sequence). The CDR3 is 9 amino acids in total, end residues counted. CDR3 in amino acids: CASSCTGFP.

In this sample, this clonotype turned up many times. This chain connects TRBV20-1 to TRBJ2-7, with unresolved D. V lost 1 base to trimming and J lost 7 bases, with 8 bases between them. The CDR3 extends over 11 amino acids. Germline CDR1 and CDR2: DFQATT and SNEGSKA (reference sequence). The CDR3 loop reads CSARGTVEQYF. The CDR3 DNA reads as TGCAGTGCTAGAGGGACGGTGGAGCAGTACTTC.

This clonotype was observed once. The chain combines TRBV10-3 with TRBJ2-2; 10 bases map to TRBD2. Unmatched junction bases numbered 2, after V lost 6 bases and J lost 1 base. Germline CDR1 reads ENHRY; CDR2 reads SYGVKD. This CDR3 contains 15 residues. The CDR3 DNA is TGTGCCATCAGAGGACTAGCGGAGAACACCGGGGAGCTGTTTTTT. It is translated as CAIRGLAENTGELFF.

This chain uses TRBV25-1 with TRBJ2-2; perhaps TRBD2 as D (5 bases). Germline loops: CDR1 MGHDK, CDR2 SYGVNS. The CDR3 has 15 amino acids. V was cut by 8 bases and J by 8 bases, with 21 bases left in between. The CDR3 DNA sequence: TGTGCCAGCGATAGCGCCGGGCGAGAGGGTGGGGAGCTGTTTTTT. This sequence encodes CASDSAGREGGELFF.

There are many counts of this clonotype. The chain combines TRBV7-2 with TRBJ1-2, with D perhaps matching TRBD1 (5 bases). V was trimmed by 5 bases and J by 6 bases, leaving 19 bases between them. CDR1 is SGHTA and CDR2 is FQGNSA in the germline V gene. The CDR3 is 15 amino acids. The CDR3 loop is CASSPGTAGGDGYTF. The CDR3 DNA sequence: TGTGCCAGCAGCCCCGGGACTGCGGGGGGGGATGGCTACACCTTC. Filled out from reference TRBV7-2 and TRBJ1-2, the complete variable domain reads GAGVSQSPSNKVTEKGKDVELRCDPISGHTALYWYRQSLGQGLEFLIYFQGNSAPDKSGLPSDRFSAERTGGSVSTLTIQRTQQEDSAVYLCASSPGTAGGDGYTFGSGTRLTVV.

This clonotype was seen a handful of times. The rearrangement uses TRBV29-1 and TRBJ1-1; TRBD1 agrees at 7 bases. Looked up from germline, CDR1 is SQVTM and CDR2 is ANQGSEA. This CDR3 is built from 12 residues. With V trimmed by 6 bases and J by 4 bases, 5 bases remained unmatched. The CDR3 is CSVTGRGTEAFF. CDR3 DNA sequence: TGCAGCGTGACAGGGAGGGGCACTGAAGCTTTCTTT.

This clonotype was picked up many times. The chain couples TRBV11-2 to TRBJ1-3; possible D gene TRBD1, 6 bases. The CDR3 runs 16 residues. Deletions cut 5 bases from V and 3 bases from J, with 17 bases between. CDR1 is SGHAT and CDR2 is FQNNGV in the germline V gene. The CDR3 DNA is TGTGCCAGCAGCAGGCAGACAGGTCGAGGTGGAAACACCATATATTTT. It codes for CASSRQTGRGGNTIYF. Drawing the rest from reference TRBV11-2 and TRBJ1-3, the complete variable domain is EAGVAQSPRYKIIEKRQSVAFWCNPISGHATLYWYQQILGQGPKLLIQFQNNGVVDDSQLPKDRFSAERLKGVDSTLKIQPAKLEDSAVYLCASSRQTGRGGNTIYFGEGSWLTVV.

This clonotype was observed a few times. The chain employs TRBV7-2 and TRBJ1-1; 7 bases are a match to TRBD1. This CDR3 region has 15 residues. The germline V gene encodes CDR1 SGHTA and CDR2 FQGNSA. The V gene end was trimmed by 0 bases and the J gene end by 4 bases; junction bases not matched to a gene: 5. CDR3 protein: CASSLAQGRPTEAFF. CDR3 bases: TGTGCCAGCAGCTTAGCACAGGGGCGCCCCACTGAAGCTTTCTTT.

The table lists this clonotype with a few counts. CDR3 in DNA: TGTGCCAGTAGTGAAAGGGACCTGGGGAATCAGCCCCAGCATTTT. Amino acid sequence: CASSERDLGNQPQHF. The chain employs TRBV19 and TRBJ1-5; maybe TRBD1 (5 bases). Germline V lookup: CDR1 LNHDA, CDR2 SQIVND (reference sequence). This CDR3 spans 15 amino acids. V was clipped by 5 bases and J by 4 bases, with 15 bases between them. Full variable domain (outside the CDR3, taken from reference TRBV19 and TRBJ1-5): DGGITQSPKYLFRKEGQNVTLSCEQNLNHDAMYWYRQDPGQGLRLIYYSQIVNDFQKGDIAEGYSVSREKKESFPLTVTSAQKNPTAFYLCASSERDLGNQPQHFGDGTRLSIL.

The CDR3 nucleotides are TGTGCAATAGGGGATATTGGGTACGAGCAGTACTTC. This sequence encodes CAIGDIGYEQYF. The chain uses TRBV10-3 and TRBJ2-7, with D possibly being TRBD1 (5 bases). This CDR3 comprises 12 residues. Germline V gene data show CDR1 as ENHRY and CDR2 as SYGVKD.

This sequence joins TRBV7-9 and TRBJ1-1; D may be TRBD1 (6 bases). The CDR3 contains 14 residues. V was trimmed by 0 bases and J by 14 bases, leaving 19 bases between them. In germline, CDR1 is SEHNR, CDR2 FQNEAQ (reference sequence). CDR3 sequence reads: CASSLAYTGHRAFF. The CDR3 bases are TGTGCCAGCAGCTTAGCGTATACGGGGCACAGGGCATTCTTT.